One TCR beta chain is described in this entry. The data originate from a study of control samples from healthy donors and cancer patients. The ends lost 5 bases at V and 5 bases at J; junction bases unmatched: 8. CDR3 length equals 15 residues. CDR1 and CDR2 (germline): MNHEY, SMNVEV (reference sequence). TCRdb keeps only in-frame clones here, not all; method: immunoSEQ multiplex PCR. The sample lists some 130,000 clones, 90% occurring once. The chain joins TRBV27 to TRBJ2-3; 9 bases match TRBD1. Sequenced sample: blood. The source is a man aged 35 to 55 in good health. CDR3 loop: CASSPLQGALDTQYF. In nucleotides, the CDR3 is TGTGCCAGCAGTCCGCTACAGGGGGCTCTAGATACGCAGTATTTT.